A single sample gave rise to the 31 T cell receptor beta chains below, sequenced in a study of blood T cell repertoires in COVID-19 (TCRdb year 2020). Library preparation was by the immunoSEQ multiplex PCR assay. TCRdb carries this immuneACCESS record with in-frame sequences only. Its versions omit some clonotypes, under half of them owing to an unresolved V gene in the studies checked, with the rest unexplained. Within this sample are 75,000 to 100,000 clones, with 75% to 85% of them counted one time only. The top ten constitute 25% to 30% of the sample. Sample: peripheral blood. These receptors all come from a woman aged 80 or over with acute or convalescent COVID-19.

The V and J genes are TRBV6-5 and TRBJ1-1; D possibly corresponds to TRBD1 (6 bases). With 1 base removed from V and 11 bases from J, the gap between germline ends came to 17 bases. CDR1 MNHEY and CDR2 SVGAGI come from the germline V gene. The CDR3 consists of 14 residues. This chain's CDR3 is CASSYLGEQGWAFF. The CDR3 DNA sequence: TGTGCCAGCAGTTACTTAGGGGAACAGGGTTGGGCTTTCTTT.

V usage is TRBV6-5 and J usage is TRBJ2-7; 9 bases match TRBD1. This CDR3 has 15 amino acids. V shed 4 bases and J 1 base; nucleotides not matched to a gene: 5. Germline V gene lookup returns CDR1 MNHEY and CDR2 SVGAGI. CDR3 residues: CASSSRQGGSYEQYF. The CDR3 region has the DNA TGTGCCAGCAGTTCGCGACAGGGGGGGTCCTACGAGCAGTACTTC.

This chain links TRBV13 with TRBJ2-2; no definite D call. Germline V gene data show CDR1 as PRHDT and CDR2 as FYEKMQ (reference sequence). CDR3 size: 15 residues. Trimming left V 0 bases short and J 6 bases short, with 11 bases between. The CDR3 region is CASSLGRPNPGELFF. CDR3 DNA sequence: TGTGCCAGCAGCTTAGGGAGGCCCAACCCCGGGGAGCTGTTTTTT.

J is TRBJ2-5 and V is TRBV27; 9 bases match TRBD2. Germline CDR1 and CDR2: MNHEY and SMNVEV (reference sequence). The CDR3 is 16 residues long. V dropped 0 bases and J dropped 7; count of bases not matched to a gene: 9. The CDR3: CASSLSVSGSRVTQYF. The CDR3 DNA is TGTGCCAGCAGTTTATCTGTTAGCGGGAGTCGAGTGACCCAGTACTTC.

The chain's CDR3 is CASRLRTESSGNTIYF. The CDR3 region has the DNA TGTGCCAGCAGATTGAGGACAGAAAGCTCTGGAAACACCATATATTTT. This chain uses TRBV6-6 with TRBJ1-3, with TRBD1 as a possible D gene (6 bases). Germline assignment: CDR1 MNHNY and CDR2 SVGAGI (reference sequence). V lost 6 bases and J 0 bases, leaving 15 bases between the germline ends. The CDR3 has 16 residues.

This clone was found once. The V call is TRBV11-3, the J call TRBJ2-5, with 11 bases aligning to TRBD1. Trimming at V came to 0 bases and at J to 5 bases, leaving 2 bases not matched to a gene. The CDR3 covers 15 residues. The V gene's germline CDR1 is SGHNT and CDR2 YENEEA. The CDR3 is CASSLDWDRGETQYF. The CDR3 nucleotides read TGTGCCAGCAGCTTAGATTGGGACAGGGGGGAGACCCAGTACTTC.

This clone was observed a handful of times. The V and J genes are TRBV5-1 and TRBJ2-7; 12 nucleotides line up with TRBD2. CDR1 and CDR2 from the germline V gene are SGHRS and YFSETQ. CDR3 size: 18 residues. J lost 6 bases, V lost 3 bases, and 16 bases had no gene match. The CDR3 nucleotides read TGCGCCAGCAGCTCGACGCCGCACCGACTAGCGGGAGTTAGCGAGCAGTACTTC. Protein: CASSSTPHRLAGVSEQYF.

The chain has TRBV4-2 and TRBJ2-6; TRBD2 is a possible D gene (6 bases). Trimming took 0 bases from V and 0 from J, leaving 9 bases between them. The CDR3 length is 17 residues. CDR1 LGHNA and CDR2 YNFKEQ come from the germline V gene. This chain's CDR3 is CASSQDQDYSGANVLTF. In nucleotides, the CDR3 is TGTGCCAGCAGCCAAGATCAGGACTACTCTGGGGCCAACGTCCTGACTTTC.

V usage is TRBV11-2 and J usage is TRBJ2-1; D is unclear. The CDR3 loop spans 13 amino acids. The germline CDR1 and CDR2 sequences are SGHAT and FQNNGV. V lost 8 bases and J lost 2, with 10 bases in between. Here the CDR3 DNA reads TGTGCCAGCGCCGGAGAAGCCTACAATGAGCAGTTCTTC. Amino acids: CASAGEAYNEQFF.

The chain employs TRBV5-1 and TRBJ2-2; weak D call: TRBD2 (6 bases). Looked up from germline, CDR1 is SGHRS and CDR2 is YFSETQ. The CDR3 is 16 residues long. Deletions cut 0 bases from V and 2 bases from J, with 11 bases between. The CDR3 DNA reads TGCGCCAGCAGCTTGGTAGGAGGGCTCAACACCGGGGAGCTGTTTTTT. It yields the protein CASSLVGGLNTGELFF.

The chain employs TRBV24-1 and TRBJ2-2, with 8 positions matching TRBD2. This CDR3 region has 16 residues. Per germline, CDR1 KGHDR and CDR2 SFDVKD. Losses at the gene ends were 1 base for V and 4 bases for J; bases not matched to a gene: 4. CDR3 sequence: CATSDLKREPTGELFF. In DNA form, the CDR3 reads TGTGCCACCAGTGATTTAAAGCGGGAGCCCACCGGGGAGCTGTTTTTT.

V usage is TRBV5-1 and J usage is TRBJ2-2; D is unclear. V was trimmed by 6 bases and J by 4 bases, leaving 7 bases between them. The CDR3 loop spans 12 amino acids. The germline CDR1 and CDR2 sequences are SGHRS and YFSETQ. This chain's CDR3 is CASTEPTGELFF. In nucleotides, the CDR3 is TGCGCCAGCACGGAGCCCACCGGGGAGCTGTTTTTT.

This clone appeared a few times. The gene calls are TRBV7-2 and TRBJ2-5; D ambiguous. Germline CDR1 reads SGHTA; CDR2 reads FQGNSA. The CDR3 consists of 12 residues. The ends were cut back, 2 bases at V and 7 bases at J, with 8 bases in the middle. This CDR3 is CASSLLGPTQYF. CDR3 nucleotide sequence: TGTGCCAGCAGCTTACTAGGCCCGACCCAGTACTTC.

The V gene is TRBV10-3, the J gene TRBJ2-3; TRBD2 matches 11 bases. V shed 8 bases and J 5 bases; nucleotides not matched to a gene: 6. Germline assignment: CDR1 ENHRY and CDR2 SYGVKD. This CDR3 has 14 residues. The CDR3, as DNA: TGTGCCATCCGACTAGCGGGAATGGGAGATACGCAGTATTTT. Translating gives CAIRLAGMGDTQYF.

This chain links TRBV6-1 with TRBJ1-5; D ambiguous. Per germline, CDR1 MNHNS and CDR2 SASEGT. With 2 bases removed from V and 12 bases from J, the gap between germline ends came to 14 bases. The CDR3 extends over 13 amino acids. In DNA form, the CDR3 reads TGTGCCAGCAGTGAATCGCGTAATGTACTCCAGCATTTT. As protein: CASSESRNVLQHF.

This clone is a singleton in its sample. The chain has TRBV19 and TRBJ2-2; possibly TRBD1 for D (8 bases). V shed 7 bases and J shed 5 bases, with 14 bases lying between them. The V gene's germline CDR1 is LNHDA and CDR2 SQIVND (reference sequence). CDR3 length: 14 residues. The CDR3 sequence: CASTTGGGTGELFF. As DNA, the CDR3 is TGTGCCAGTACCACAGGGGGAGGGACCGGGGAGCTGTTTTTT. Combining the CDR3 with reference TRBV19 and TRBJ2-2 gives the whole variable domain DGGITQSPKYLFRKEGQNVTLSCEQNLNHDAMYWYRQDPGQGLRLIYYSQIVNDFQKGDIAEGYSVSREKKESFPLTVTSAQKNPTAFYLCASTTGGGTGELFFGEGSRLTVL.

The gene calls are TRBV18 and TRBJ2-7; 7 nucleotides agree with TRBD2. The CDR3 runs to 14 residues. Trimming cost V 3 bases and J 6 bases; bases outside gene matches: 8. Germline loops: CDR1 KGHSH, CDR2 LQKENI. The CDR3 spells CASSPGLGRGEQYF. The CDR3 region has the DNA TGTGCCAGCTCACCCGGACTTGGGAGGGGCGAGCAGTACTTC.

This sequence joins TRBV4-3 and TRBJ1-1, with a tentative D call TRBD1 (6 bases). V dropped 2 bases and J dropped 3 bases, with 16 bases sitting between them. This CDR3 region has 16 residues. Germline CDR1 is LGHNA and CDR2 is YSLEER. The CDR3 region has the DNA TGCGCCAGCAGCCAAACGGGGGGGGCCTGGGACACTGAAGCTTTCTTT. Translating it yields CASSQTGGAWDTEAFF.

The chain couples TRBV24-1 to TRBJ2-3; TRBD2 agrees at 8 bases. The CDR3 has 14 residues. The V and J ends lost 5 bases and 5 bases, in that order; junction bases with no gene match: 5. The germline CDR1 and CDR2 sequences are KGHDR and SFDVKD. The CDR3 coding sequence is TGTGCCACCAGTGCAGCGGGAGCGGTAGATACGCAGTATTTT. Protein sequence: CATSAAGAVDTQYF.

The DNA for the CDR3 is TGTGCCAGCAGCTTAGGAAGAGTCGCGGGAGGGCTTCAAGAGACCCAGTACTTC. Amino acids: CASSLGRVAGGLQETQYF. The chain uses TRBV11-2 and TRBJ2-5; 9 bases line up with TRBD2. After removal of 1 base from V and 2 bases from J, the junction contained 11 bases not matched to a gene. Germline CDR1 SGHAT, CDR2 FQNNGV. The CDR3 covers 18 residues.

CDR3 loop: CASMMGLAGPYEQYF. CDR3 bases: TGTGCCAGCATGATGGGACTAGCGGGGCCCTACGAGCAGTACTTC. The chain links TRBV6-5 to TRBJ2-7, with 13 bases lining up with TRBD2. The length of the CDR3 is 15 residues. The V gene's germline CDR1 is MNHEY and CDR2 SVGAGI. V trimming: 7 bases; J trimming: 2 bases; junction bases outside the gene matches: 5.

The chain joins TRBV7-2 to TRBJ1-3, with 7 positions matching TRBD1. This CDR3 has 14 amino acids. With V trimmed by 5 bases and J by 4 bases, 5 bases remained unmatched. Germline V gene sequence: CDR1 SGHTA, CDR2 FQGNSA. CDR3 sequence: CASSPQGSGNTIYF. The CDR3, as DNA: TGTGCCAGCAGCCCACAGGGGTCCGGAAACACCATATATTTT.

This clone was picked up one time. The rearrangement joins TRBV4-3 to TRBJ2-7, with 8 bases aligning to TRBD1. CDR1 and CDR2 (germline): LGHNA, YSLEER. This CDR3 region has 17 residues. V lost 2 bases to trimming and J lost 6 bases; unmatched junction nucleotides: 15. In nucleotides, the CDR3 is TGCGCCAGCAGCCAAACGCGGGCCTCGGGACAGGTGGCCGAGCAGTACTTC. It translates to CASSQTRASGQVAEQYF.

The gene calls are TRBV28 and TRBJ2-7, with 8 bases fitting TRBD1. Trimming removed 3 bases from V and 2 bases from J; junction bases left unmatched: 3. This CDR3 has 14 residues. Germline V CDR1 and CDR2: MDHEN, SYDVKM. The CDR3 reads CASSFRGLAYEQYF. CDR3 bases: TGTGCCAGCAGTTTCAGGGGGCTGGCCTACGAGCAGTACTTC.

Notes on this clone: One end of the junction fails to match germline, which may point to a read error. The identical CDR3 is also encoded by other nucleotide sequences in the sample. The CDR3 region is CASSLAGDQPQHF. The DNA for the CDR3 is TGTGCCAGCAGTTTAGCGGGCGATCAGCCCCAGCATTTT. This sequence joins TRBV7-2 and TRBJ1-5; the D is unclear. The CDR3 is 13 residues long. CDR1 and CDR2 (germline): SGHTA, FQGNSA.

In its sample, this clone was seen once. The chain uses TRBV18 and TRBJ2-2; tentative D call: TRBD2 (6 bases). Germline values: CDR1 KGHSH, CDR2 LQKENI. Trimming removed 3 bases at V and 5 bases at J, with 7 bases between. The CDR3 consists of 13 residues. The CDR3: CASSPAGTGELFF. The DNA of the CDR3 is TGTGCCAGCTCACCCGCGGGAACCGGGGAGCTGTTTTTT.

The chain combines TRBV18 with TRBJ2-7, with 7 bases fitting TRBD2. Germline-derived CDR1 and CDR2 are KGHSH and LQKENI. J lost 4 bases, V lost 9 bases, and 12 bases had no gene match. CDR3 size: 14 residues. CDR3 sequence reads: CASTEPGLPYEQYF. CDR3 nucleotides: TGTGCCAGTACTGAGCCGGGACTACCTTACGAGCAGTACTTC. The full variable domain, completed using reference TRBV18 and TRBJ2-7, is NAGVMQNPRHLVRRRGQEARLRCSPMKGHSHVYWYRQLPEEGLKFMVYLQKENIIDESGMPKERFSAEFPKEGPSILRIQQVVRGDSAAYFCASTEPGLPYEQYFGPGTRLTVT.

The CDR3: CASSERGNSYEQYF. The DNA of the CDR3 is TGTGCCAGCAGTGAAAGGGGGAACTCCTACGAGCAGTACTTC. This sequence joins TRBV6-1 and TRBJ2-7; D may be TRBD1 (6 bases). V was pared by 2 bases and J by 0 bases, with 8 bases between. This CDR3 is built from 14 residues. The germline gives CDR1 MNHNS, CDR2 SASEGT.

The genes are TRBV11-2 and TRBJ2-1; 7 bases match TRBD2. With V trimmed by 5 bases and J by 6 bases, 4 bases remained unmatched. The CDR3 totals 13 residues. From germline, CDR1 is SGHAT and CDR2 FQNNGV. The CDR3 protein is CASSPGLFNEQFF. In nucleotides, the CDR3 is TGTGCCAGCAGCCCGGGACTATTCAATGAGCAGTTCTTC.

V and J are TRBV19 and TRBJ2-7; 10 bases are shared with TRBD2. The germline CDR1 and CDR2 sequences are LNHDA and SQIVND (reference sequence). There are 16 residues in the CDR3. The junction had 11 bases not matched to a gene; V was cut back by 5 bases and J by 4 bases. Here the CDR3 DNA reads TGTGCCAGTAGTCCCGGACTAGCGGCTACCATGTACGAGCAGTACTTC. Its protein is CASSPGLAATMYEQYF.

The chain is built from TRBV28 and TRBJ2-2; perhaps TRBD2 as D (6 bases). Germline lookup yields CDR1 MDHEN and CDR2 SYDVKM. The V end lost 3 bases, the J end lost 1 base, and 9 bases lay between the germline ends. The CDR3 runs to 15 residues. CDR3 amino acids: CASSLAAGNTGELFF. The CDR3 nucleotides are TGTGCCAGCAGTTTGGCAGCGGGGAACACCGGGGAGCTGTTTTTT.